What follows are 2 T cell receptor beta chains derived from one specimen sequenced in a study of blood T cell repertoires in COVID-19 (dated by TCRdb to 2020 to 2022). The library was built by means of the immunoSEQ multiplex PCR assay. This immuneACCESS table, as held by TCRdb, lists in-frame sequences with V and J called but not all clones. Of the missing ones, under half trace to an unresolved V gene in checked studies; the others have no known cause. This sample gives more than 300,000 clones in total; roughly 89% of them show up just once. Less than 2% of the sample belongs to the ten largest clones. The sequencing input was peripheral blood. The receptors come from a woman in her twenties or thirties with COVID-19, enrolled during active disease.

In DNA form, the CDR3 reads TGTGCCAGCAGCTACGAGACCTCGACAGGCGGCTACACCTTC. Translating gives CASSYETSTGGYTF. This chain joins TRBV7-9 and TRBJ1-2; tentative D call: TRBD1 (6 bases). Trimming shortened V by 4 bases and J by 8 bases, and 17 bases separated the two germline ends. CDR1 is SEHNR, CDR2 FQNEAQ, per germline (reference sequence). This CDR3 is 14 amino acids long.

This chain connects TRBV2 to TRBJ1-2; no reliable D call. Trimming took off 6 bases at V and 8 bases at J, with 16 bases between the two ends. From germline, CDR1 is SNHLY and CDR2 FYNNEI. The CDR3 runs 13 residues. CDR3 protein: CASRPETLTGYTF. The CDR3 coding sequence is TGTGCCAGCAGGCCGGAGACCCTAACGGGCTACACCTTC.